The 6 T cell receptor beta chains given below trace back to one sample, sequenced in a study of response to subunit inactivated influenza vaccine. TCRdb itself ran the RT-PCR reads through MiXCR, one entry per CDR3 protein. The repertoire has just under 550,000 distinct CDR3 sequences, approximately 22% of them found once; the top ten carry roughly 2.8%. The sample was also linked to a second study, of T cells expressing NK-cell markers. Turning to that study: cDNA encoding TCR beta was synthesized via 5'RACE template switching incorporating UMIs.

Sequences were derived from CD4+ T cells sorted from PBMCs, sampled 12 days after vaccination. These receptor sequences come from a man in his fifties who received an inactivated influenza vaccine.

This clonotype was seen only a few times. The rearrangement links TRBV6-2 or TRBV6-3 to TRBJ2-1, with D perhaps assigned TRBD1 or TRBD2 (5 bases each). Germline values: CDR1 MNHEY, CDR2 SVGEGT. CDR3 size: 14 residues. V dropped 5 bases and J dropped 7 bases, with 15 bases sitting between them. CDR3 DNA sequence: TGTGCCAGCAGTCCCCTGAGAGGGGTTAATGAGCAGTTCTTC. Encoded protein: CASSPLRGVNEQFF.

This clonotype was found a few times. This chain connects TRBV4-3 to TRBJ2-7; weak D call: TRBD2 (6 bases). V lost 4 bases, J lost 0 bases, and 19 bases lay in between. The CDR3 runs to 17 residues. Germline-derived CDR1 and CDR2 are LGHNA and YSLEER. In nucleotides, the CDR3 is TGCGCCAGCAGCCGGACTTGGGGCGGGGACCACTCCTACGAGCAGTACTTC. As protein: CASSRTWGGDHSYEQYF.

As DNA, the CDR3 is TGTGCCAGCAGCCAGACTCGATCCTACGAGCAGTACTTC. Its protein product is CASSQTRSYEQYF. The chain carries TRBV7-9 and TRBJ2-7; D not certain. The CDR3 runs 13 residues. In germline, CDR1 is SEHNR, CDR2 FQNEAQ (reference sequence). The V and J ends lost 5 bases and 1 base respectively, with 9 bases between them.

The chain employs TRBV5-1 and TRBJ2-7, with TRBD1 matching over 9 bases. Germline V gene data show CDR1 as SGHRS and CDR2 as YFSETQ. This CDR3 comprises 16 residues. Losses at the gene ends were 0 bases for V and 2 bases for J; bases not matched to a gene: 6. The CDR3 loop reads CASSLAGTGLPYEQYF. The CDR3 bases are TGCGCCAGCAGCTTGGCCGGGACAGGGTTACCCTACGAGCAGTACTTC.

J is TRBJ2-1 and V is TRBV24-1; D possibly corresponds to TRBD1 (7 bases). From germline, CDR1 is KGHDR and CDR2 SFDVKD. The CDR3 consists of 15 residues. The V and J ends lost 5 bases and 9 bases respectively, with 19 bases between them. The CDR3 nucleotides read TGTGCCACCAGTGGGGGAGGAGGGGGCGAGGGTGAGCAGTTCTTC. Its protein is CATSGGGGGEGEQFF.

This CDR3 is CSARDMGAGEQYF. In DNA, the CDR3 is TGCAGTGCTAGAGATATGGGGGCGGGGGAGCAGTACTTC. The gene calls are TRBV20-1 and TRBJ2-7; either TRBD1 or TRBD2 may supply D (6 bases each). Germline V lookup: CDR1 DFQATT, CDR2 SNEGSKA (reference sequence). The ends were cut back, 0 bases at V and 7 bases at J, with 13 bases in the middle. This CDR3 is built from 13 residues.